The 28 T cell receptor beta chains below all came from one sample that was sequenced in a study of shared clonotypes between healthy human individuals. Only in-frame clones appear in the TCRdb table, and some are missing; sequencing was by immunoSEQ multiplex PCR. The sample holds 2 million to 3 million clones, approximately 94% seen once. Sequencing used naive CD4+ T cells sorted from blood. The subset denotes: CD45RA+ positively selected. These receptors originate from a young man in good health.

For the CDR3, the DNA is TGTGCCAGCAGCCCCGTGTATCGTGAAAAACTGTTTTTT. This sequence encodes CASSPVYREKLFF. V gene TRBV6-5 combines with J gene TRBJ1-4; D is undetermined. The V end lost 6 bases, the J end lost 7 bases, and 12 bases lay between the germline ends. Germline assignment: CDR1 MNHEY and CDR2 SVGAGI. The CDR3 runs 13 residues.

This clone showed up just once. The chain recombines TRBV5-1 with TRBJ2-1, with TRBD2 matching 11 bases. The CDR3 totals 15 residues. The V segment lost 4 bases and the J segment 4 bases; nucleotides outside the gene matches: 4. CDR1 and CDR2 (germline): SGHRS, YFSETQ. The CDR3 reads CASSATSGTYNEQFF. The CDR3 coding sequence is TGCGCCAGCAGCGCGACTAGCGGGACTTACAATGAGCAGTTCTTC.

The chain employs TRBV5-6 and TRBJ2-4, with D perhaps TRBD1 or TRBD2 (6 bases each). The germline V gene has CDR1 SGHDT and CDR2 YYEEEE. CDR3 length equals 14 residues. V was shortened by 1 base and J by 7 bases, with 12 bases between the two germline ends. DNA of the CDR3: TGTGCCAGCAGCTTGCCGGGGGCATTCAACATTCAGTACTTC. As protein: CASSLPGAFNIQYF.

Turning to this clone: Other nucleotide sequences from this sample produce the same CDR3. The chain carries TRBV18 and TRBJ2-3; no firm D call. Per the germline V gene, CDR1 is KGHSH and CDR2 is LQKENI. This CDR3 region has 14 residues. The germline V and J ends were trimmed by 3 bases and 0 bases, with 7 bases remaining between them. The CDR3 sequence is CASSPPASTDTQYF. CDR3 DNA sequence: TGTGCCAGCTCACCCCCTGCTAGCACAGATACGCAGTATTTT.

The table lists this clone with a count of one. CDR3 in DNA: TGTGCCAGCTCACCCAGAGGGACAGGGTACGACGAGCAGTACTTC. It codes for CASSPRGTGYDEQYF. This chain connects TRBV18 to TRBJ2-7; 9 bases align to TRBD1. Trimming removed 3 bases from V and 5 bases from J; junction bases left unmatched: 8. The germline V gene encodes CDR1 KGHSH and CDR2 LQKENI. This CDR3 has 15 residues.

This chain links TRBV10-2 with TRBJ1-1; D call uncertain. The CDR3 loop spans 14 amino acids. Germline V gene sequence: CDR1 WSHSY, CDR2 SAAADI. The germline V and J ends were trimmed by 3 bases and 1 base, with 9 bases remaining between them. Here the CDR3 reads CASSEWQQNTEAFF. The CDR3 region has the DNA TGCGCCAGCAGTGAATGGCAGCAGAACACTGAAGCTTTCTTT.

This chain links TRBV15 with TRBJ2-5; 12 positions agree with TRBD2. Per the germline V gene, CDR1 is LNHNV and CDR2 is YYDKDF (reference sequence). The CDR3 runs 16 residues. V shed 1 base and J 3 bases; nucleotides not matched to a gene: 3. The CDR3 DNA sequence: TGTGCCACCAGCAGAGGTCCTAGCGGGGGGGAAGAGACCCAGTACTTC. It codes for CATSRGPSGGEETQYF.

CDR3 coding DNA: TGTGCCAGCAGCTTAGAACTGGACTACGAGCAGTACTTC. Its protein is CASSLELDYEQYF. The chain is built from TRBV11-2 and TRBJ2-7; D call uncertain. Germline CDR1 is SGHAT and CDR2 is FQNNGV. This CDR3 contains 13 residues. Trimming left V 0 bases short and J 3 bases short, with 6 bases between.

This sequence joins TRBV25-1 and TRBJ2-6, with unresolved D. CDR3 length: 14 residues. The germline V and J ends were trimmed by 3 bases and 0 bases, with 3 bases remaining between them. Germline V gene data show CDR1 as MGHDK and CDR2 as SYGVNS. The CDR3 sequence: CASSDPSGANVLTF. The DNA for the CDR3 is TGTGCCAGCAGTGATCCCTCTGGGGCCAACGTCCTGACTTTC.

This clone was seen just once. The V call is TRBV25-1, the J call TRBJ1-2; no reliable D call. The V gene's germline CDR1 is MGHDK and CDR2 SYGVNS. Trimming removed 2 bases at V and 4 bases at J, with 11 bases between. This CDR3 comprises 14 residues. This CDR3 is CASSEAGGIYGYTF. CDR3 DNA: TGTGCCAGCAGTGAAGCGGGAGGTATCTATGGCTACACCTTC.

In nucleotides, the CDR3 is TGTGCCATCAGTGGCGGGGGGAGCTCTGGAAACACCATATATTTT. Translating it yields CAISGGGSSGNTIYF. The V gene is TRBV10-3, the J gene TRBJ1-3, with a weak D call TRBD1 (5 bases). Trimming removed 4 bases at V and 0 bases at J, with 10 bases between. The CDR3 is 15 residues long. Germline assignment: CDR1 ENHRY and CDR2 SYGVKD.

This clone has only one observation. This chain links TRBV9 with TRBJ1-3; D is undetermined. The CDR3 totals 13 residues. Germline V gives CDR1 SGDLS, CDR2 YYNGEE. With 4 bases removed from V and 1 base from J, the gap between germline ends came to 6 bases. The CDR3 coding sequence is TGTGCCAGCAGCCTCGGGTCTGGAAACACCATATATTTT. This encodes CASSLGSGNTIYF.

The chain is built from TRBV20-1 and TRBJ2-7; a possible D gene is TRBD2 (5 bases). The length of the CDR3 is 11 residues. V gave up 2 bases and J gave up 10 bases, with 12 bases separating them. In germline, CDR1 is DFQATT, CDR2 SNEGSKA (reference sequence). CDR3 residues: CSARQEVLQYF. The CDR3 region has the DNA TGCAGTGCTAGACAGGAGGTCCTTCAGTACTTC.

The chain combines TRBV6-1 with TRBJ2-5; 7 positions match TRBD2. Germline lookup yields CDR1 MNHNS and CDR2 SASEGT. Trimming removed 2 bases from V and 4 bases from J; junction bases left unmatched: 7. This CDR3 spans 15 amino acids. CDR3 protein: CASSEWMREGETQYF. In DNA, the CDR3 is TGTGCCAGCAGTGAATGGATGAGGGAGGGAGAGACCCAGTACTTC.

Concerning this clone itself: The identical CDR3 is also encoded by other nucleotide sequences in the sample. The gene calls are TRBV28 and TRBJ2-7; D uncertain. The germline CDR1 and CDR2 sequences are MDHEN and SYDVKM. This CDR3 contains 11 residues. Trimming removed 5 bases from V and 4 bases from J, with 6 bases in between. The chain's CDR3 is CASSISYEQYF. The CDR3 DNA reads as TGTGCCAGCAGTATTAGTTACGAGCAGTACTTC.

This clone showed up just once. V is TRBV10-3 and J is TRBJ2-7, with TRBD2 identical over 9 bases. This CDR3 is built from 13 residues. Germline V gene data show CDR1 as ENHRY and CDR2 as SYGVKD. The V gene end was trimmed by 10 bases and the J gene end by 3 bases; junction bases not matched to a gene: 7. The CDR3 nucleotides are TGTGCCACCTTTAGCGGGGGAATCTACGAGCAGTACTTC. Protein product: CATFSGGIYEQYF.

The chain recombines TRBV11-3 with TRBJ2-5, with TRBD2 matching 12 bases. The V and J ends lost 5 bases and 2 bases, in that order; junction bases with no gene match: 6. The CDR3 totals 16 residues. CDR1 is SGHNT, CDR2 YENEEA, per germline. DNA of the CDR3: TGTGCCAGCAGCCCCCGGACTAGCGGGAAGCAAGAGACCCAGTACTTC. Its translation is CASSPRTSGKQETQYF.

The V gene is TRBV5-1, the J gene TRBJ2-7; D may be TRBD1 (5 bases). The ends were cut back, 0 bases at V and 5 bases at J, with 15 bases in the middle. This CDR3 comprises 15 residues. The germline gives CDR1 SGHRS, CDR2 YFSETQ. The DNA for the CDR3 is TGCGCCAGCAGCTTGGAGGCAGGGAAGGGGAACGAGCAGTACTTC. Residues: CASSLEAGKGNEQYF.

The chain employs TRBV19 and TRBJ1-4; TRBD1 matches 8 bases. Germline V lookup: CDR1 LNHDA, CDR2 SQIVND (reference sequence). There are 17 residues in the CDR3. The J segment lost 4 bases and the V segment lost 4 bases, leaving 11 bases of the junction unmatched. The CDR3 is CASSNPGQGRSNEKLFF. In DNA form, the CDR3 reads TGTGCCAGTAGTAATCCCGGACAGGGAAGGAGTAATGAAAAACTGTTTTTT.

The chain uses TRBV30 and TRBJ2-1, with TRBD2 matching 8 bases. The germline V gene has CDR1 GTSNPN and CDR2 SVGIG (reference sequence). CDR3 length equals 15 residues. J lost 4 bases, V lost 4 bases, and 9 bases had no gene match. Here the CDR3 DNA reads TGTGCCTGGATGCCCCCTAGCGGGCGGTACAATGAGCAGTTCTTC. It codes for CAWMPPSGRYNEQFF.

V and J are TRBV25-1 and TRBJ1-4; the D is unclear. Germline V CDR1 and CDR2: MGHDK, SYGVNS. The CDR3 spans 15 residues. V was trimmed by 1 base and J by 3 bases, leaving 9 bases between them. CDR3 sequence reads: CASSEFIGSNEKLFF. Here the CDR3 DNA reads TGTGCCAGCAGTGAATTTATCGGGTCTAATGAAAAACTGTTTTTT.

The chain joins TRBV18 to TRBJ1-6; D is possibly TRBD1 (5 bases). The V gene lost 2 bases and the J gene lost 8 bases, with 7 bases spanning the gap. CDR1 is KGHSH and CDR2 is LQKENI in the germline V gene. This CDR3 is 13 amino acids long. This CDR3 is CASSPWGDSPLHF. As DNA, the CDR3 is TGTGCCAGCTCACCATGGGGGGATTCACCCCTCCACTTT.

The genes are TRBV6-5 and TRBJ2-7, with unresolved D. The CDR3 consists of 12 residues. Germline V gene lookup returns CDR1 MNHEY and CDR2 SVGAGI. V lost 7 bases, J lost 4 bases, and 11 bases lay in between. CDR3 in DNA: TGTGCCAGCACCAGTGACTCTTACGAGCAGTACTTC. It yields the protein CASTSDSYEQYF.

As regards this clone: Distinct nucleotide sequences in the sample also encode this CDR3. CDR3 protein: CASSRGGDTQYF. The CDR3 bases are TGTGCCAGCAGTAGGGGGGGAGATACGCAGTATTTT. The chain carries TRBV6-5 and TRBJ2-3; perhaps TRBD2 as D (7 bases). Germline V lookup: CDR1 MNHEY, CDR2 SVGAGI. Trimming shortened V by 5 bases and J by 5 bases, and 8 bases separated the two germline ends. The CDR3 loop spans 12 amino acids.

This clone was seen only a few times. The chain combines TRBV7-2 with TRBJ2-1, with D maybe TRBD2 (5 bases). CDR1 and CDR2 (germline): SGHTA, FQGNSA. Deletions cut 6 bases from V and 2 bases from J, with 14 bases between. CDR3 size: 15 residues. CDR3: CASRGGVAPYNEQFF. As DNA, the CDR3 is TGTGCCAGCAGGGGTGGGGTAGCGCCCTACAATGAGCAGTTCTTC.

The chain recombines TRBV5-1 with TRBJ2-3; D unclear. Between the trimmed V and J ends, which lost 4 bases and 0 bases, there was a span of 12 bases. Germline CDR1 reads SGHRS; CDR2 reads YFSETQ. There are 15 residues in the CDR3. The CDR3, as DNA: TGCGCCAGCAGCCTCCTAGGGCATAGCACAGATACGCAGTATTTT. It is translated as CASSLLGHSTDTQYF.

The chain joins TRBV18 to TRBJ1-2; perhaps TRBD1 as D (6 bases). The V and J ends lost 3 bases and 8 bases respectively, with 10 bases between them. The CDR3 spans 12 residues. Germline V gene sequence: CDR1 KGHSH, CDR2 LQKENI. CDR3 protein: CASSPAGEGYTF. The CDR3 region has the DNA TGTGCCAGCTCACCCGCAGGGGAGGGCTACACCTTC.

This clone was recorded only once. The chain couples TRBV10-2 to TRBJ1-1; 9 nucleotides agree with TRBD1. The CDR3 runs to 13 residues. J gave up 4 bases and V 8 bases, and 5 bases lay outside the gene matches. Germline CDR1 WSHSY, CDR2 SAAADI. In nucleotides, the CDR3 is TGCGCCAGCGGACAGGGGTCTGGCACTGAAGCTTTCTTT. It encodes CASGQGSGTEAFF.